The source of this T cell receptor beta chain is a study of blood T cell repertoires in COVID-19. Study-wide context: Donors in the United States, Italy and Spain gave samples during acute or convalescent COVID-19.

Sequencing used immunoSEQ multiplex PCR; TCRdb keeps in-frame clones, though not all of them. Of under 70,000 clones listed, about 90% are singletons. V lost 0 bases, J lost 12 bases, and 15 bases lay in between. The CDR3 loop spans 14 amino acids. Per the germline V gene, CDR1 is SGHRS and CDR2 is YFSETQ. This clone has just one count. Material for sequencing was peripheral blood. The V gene is TRBV5-1, the J gene TRBJ2-2; perhaps TRBD2 as D (5 bases). The TCR was taken from a man aged 60 to 69 with active COVID-19. CDR3 loop: CASSLEDGGPQLFF. CDR3 sequence (DNA): TGCGCCAGCAGCTTGGAGGATGGAGGACCGCAGCTGTTTTTT.